Below are 27 T cell receptor beta chains sequenced from a single sample in a study of T-cell memory formation after mild COVID-19 (dated by TCRdb to about 2021). The library was produced with 5' RACE. Sequencing was performed on an Illumina NovaSeq 6000. In-frame beta chains were kept once TCRdb had trimmed the public reads at Q25 with fastp and called clones with MiXCR. Entries that share a CDR3 protein sequence are merged under the most common genes and DNA. Within this sample are 300,000 to 400,000 distinct CDR3 sequences, with about 15% of them counted one time only. Approximately 20% of the sample comes from the top ten. The specimen was PBMCs or a T cell subset sorted from them (not recorded which). The receptors stem from a man younger than 35 who had mild COVID-19 (a few samples of this study predate the infection). The sample titles of this study are shuffled in the database, so cell type and time point are left out; the donor was told from shared clones.

This clonotype showed up many times. The chain links TRBV7-9 to TRBJ2-3; D is unclear. Germline V lookup: CDR1 SEHNR, CDR2 FQNEAQ (reference sequence). The CDR3 has 20 amino acids. Deletions cut 4 bases from V and 2 bases from J, with 28 bases between. CDR3 bases: TGTGCCAGCAGCTCTAGTCTGTCCGGGTACTGGACGAGGATCACAGATACGCAGTATTTT. Residues: CASSSSLSGYWTRITDTQYF.

This clonotype was detected a few times. The V call is TRBV19, the J call TRBJ2-1; tentative D call: TRBD2 (6 bases). Trimming removed 1 base at V and 9 bases at J, with 16 bases between. This CDR3 spans 15 amino acids. Per germline, CDR1 LNHDA and CDR2 SQIVND (reference sequence). The CDR3 spells CASSIGGEPLGEQFF. The CDR3 DNA is TGTGCCAGTAGTATAGGCGGGGAGCCCTTAGGTGAGCAGTTCTTC. The entire variable domain, with the rest obtained from reference TRBV19 and TRBJ2-1, is as follows: DGGITQSPKYLFRKEGQNVTLSCEQNLNHDAMYWYRQDPGQGLRLIYYSQIVNDFQKGDIAEGYSVSREKKESFPLTVTSAQKNPTAFYLCASSIGGEPLGEQFFGPGTRLTVL.

This clonotype was observed at least ten times. The rearrangement joins TRBV10-3 to TRBJ2-3, with D unresolved. CDR1 ENHRY and CDR2 SYGVKD come from the germline V gene. This CDR3 has 13 residues. Trimming removed 0 bases at V and 5 bases at J, with 6 bases between. The CDR3 reads CAISESDGDTQYF. DNA of the CDR3: TGTGCCATCAGTGAGTCTGACGGAGATACGCAGTATTTT.

The chain is built from TRBV12-5 and TRBJ2-1, with D uncertain. Germline values: CDR1 LGHNT, CDR2 FRNRAP. This CDR3 is built from 17 residues. V lost 2 bases and J 3 bases, leaving 17 bases between the germline ends. The CDR3 region is CASGLPTRRKGYNEQFF. The CDR3 DNA is TGTGCTAGTGGTTTGCCCACACGAAGAAAGGGCTACAATGAGCAGTTCTTC.

This clonotype showed up just a few times. The chain carries TRBV12-3 or TRBV12-4 and TRBJ2-1; D uncertain. This CDR3 comprises 14 residues. V lost 1 base and J lost 6, with 10 bases in between. CDR3 loop: CASSLGGWVNEQFF. The DNA for the CDR3 is TGTGCCAGCAGTTTAGGAGGATGGGTCAATGAGCAGTTCTTC.

The V and J genes are TRBV5-5 and TRBJ1-1; D is unclear. In germline, CDR1 is SGHKS, CDR2 YYEKEE (reference sequence). The CDR3 loop spans 14 amino acids. V lost 2 bases, J lost 5 bases, and 13 bases lay in between. The CDR3 sequence is CASSFGMLGTEAFF. The CDR3 DNA follows: TGTGCCAGCAGCTTCGGTATGTTGGGGACTGAAGCTTTCTTT.

This clonotype was observed a few times. As DNA, the CDR3 is TGCAGCGTTGACAGGGCCGCCGGGGAGCTGTTTTTT. It yields the protein CSVDRAAGELFF. The chain employs TRBV29-1 and TRBJ2-2; D perhaps matches TRBD1 (5 bases). This CDR3 is 12 amino acids long. The ends were cut back, 3 bases at V and 6 bases at J, with 8 bases in the middle. Germline V gives CDR1 SQVTM, CDR2 ANQGSEA.

This clonotype was detected ten times or more. The chain recombines TRBV7-6 with TRBJ2-2; 11 nucleotides align to TRBD1. Germline lookup yields CDR1 SGHVS and CDR2 FNYEAQ. V lost 5 bases, J lost 5 bases, and 4 bases stayed unmatched. This CDR3 is built from 15 residues. The CDR3 DNA reads as TGTGCCAGCAGCCACGGACAGGGGGCTACCGGGGAGCTGTTTTTT. The encoded protein is CASSHGQGATGELFF.

This clonotype was recorded a few times. V and J are TRBV12-3 or TRBV12-4 and TRBJ2-7; D not certain. V lost 3 bases and J 0 bases, leaving 18 bases between the germline ends. The CDR3 length is 17 residues. CDR3 coding DNA: TGTGCCAGCAGTTTTTTTTCACGAGTGCGGATCTCCTACGAGCAGTACGTC. Its protein product is CASSFFSRVRISYEQYV.

The rearrangement joins TRBV19 to TRBJ2-2; 10 nucleotides match TRBD2. Germline V CDR1 and CDR2: LNHDA, SQIVND (reference sequence). The ends lost 9 bases at V and 7 bases at J; junction bases unmatched: 5. The CDR3 has 13 amino acids. The CDR3 is CASSGGAFGELFF. The CDR3 DNA reads as TGTGCCAGCAGCGGGGGGGCCTTCGGGGAGCTGTTTTTT.

The V call is TRBV5-1, the J call TRBJ2-3, with 8 bases fitting TRBD2. The V segment lost 4 bases and the J segment 4 bases; nucleotides outside the gene matches: 14. This CDR3 contains 17 residues. Germline V gives CDR1 SGHRS, CDR2 YFSETQ. CDR3 nucleotide sequence: TGCGCCAGCAGCGGCCCGGGAGGGAGTGGGTTTGCAGATACGCAGTATTTT. Amino acid sequence: CASSGPGGSGFADTQYF. Full variable domain (missing parts from reference TRBV5-1 and TRBJ2-3): KAGVTQTPRYLIKTRGQQVTLSCSPISGHRSVSWYQQTPGQGLQFLFEYFSETQRNKGNFPGRFSGRQFSNSRSEMNVSTLELGDSALYLCASSGPGGSGFADTQYFGPGTRLTVL.

This chain joins TRBV7-8 and TRBJ1-1, with D perhaps TRBD1 (5 bases). There are 16 residues in the CDR3. Germline V gives CDR1 SGHVS, CDR2 FQNEAQ. Trimming left V 0 bases short and J 1 base short, with 12 bases between. This CDR3 reads CASSLADSAGNTEAFF. The CDR3 nucleotides are TGTGCCAGCAGCTTAGCCGACAGCGCAGGGAACACTGAAGCTTTCTTT.

A few counts support this clonotype. The chain joins TRBV7-9 to TRBJ2-3; D possibly corresponds to TRBD1 (6 bases). CDR1 is SEHNR and CDR2 is FQNEAQ in the germline V gene (reference sequence). CDR3 length: 15 residues. V lost 4 bases and J 5 bases, leaving 16 bases between the germline ends. In DNA form, the CDR3 reads TGTGCCAGCAGCTCGCCCCCGGGACACGGAGATACGCAGTATTTT. Translation gives CASSSPPGHGDTQYF. Using reference TRBV7-9 and TRBJ2-3 for the parts outside the CDR3, the full variable domain is DTGVSQNPRHKITKRGQNVTFRCDPISEHNRLYWYRQTLGQGPEFLTYFQNEAQLEKSRLLSDRFSAERPKGSFSTLEIQRTEQGDSAMYLCASSSPPGHGDTQYFGPGTRLTVL.

Only a few counts were recorded for this clonotype. This could be a read error, since a much larger clone is one nucleotide away. V is TRBV5-1 and J is TRBJ2-7; D ambiguous. V lost 0 bases and J 0 bases, leaving 7 bases between the germline ends. Germline V gene data show CDR1 as SGHRS and CDR2 as YFSETQ. This CDR3 has 14 residues. The CDR3 DNA follows: TGCGCCAGCAGCTTGGATCCGGGCTCCTACGAGCAGTACGTC. It codes for CASSLDPGSYEQYV.

This clonotype occurred a few times. The V and J genes are TRBV2 and TRBJ1-2; D gene uncertain. Germline values: CDR1 SNHLY, CDR2 FYNNEI. The V end was cut by 4 bases, the J end by 9 bases, with 9 bases between. This CDR3 has 11 residues. DNA for the CDR3: TGTGCCAGCAGTGCCGAAAGCAGCTACACCTTC. Residues: CASSAESSYTF.

The V call is TRBV7-9, the J call TRBJ1-2, with D uncertain. The CDR3 spans 12 residues. V was shortened by 2 bases and J by 5 bases, with 6 bases between the two germline ends. Germline CDR1 reads SEHNR; CDR2 reads FQNEAQ (reference sequence). The CDR3 sequence: CASSLSSYGYTF. The CDR3 bases are TGTGCCAGCAGCTTATCCTCATATGGCTACACCTTC.

This clonotype was seen a few times. The chain combines TRBV5-6 with TRBJ2-2; D call uncertain. The V gene lost 0 bases and the J gene lost 2 bases, with 8 bases spanning the gap. The CDR3 is 15 amino acids. Germline-derived CDR1 and CDR2 are SGHDT and YYEEEE. Here the CDR3 DNA reads TGTGCCAGCAGCTTGGGTCACTTTAACACCGGGGAGCTGTTTTTT. It specifies CASSLGHFNTGELFF. The variable domain in full, with the rest retrieved from reference TRBV5-6 and TRBJ2-2, is DAGVTQSPTHLIKTRGQQVTLRCSPKSGHDTVSWYQQALGQGPQFIFQYYEEEERQRGNFPDRFSGHQFPNYSSELNVNALLLGDSALYLCASSLGHFNTGELFFGEGSRLTVL.

In this sample, this clonotype turned up a few times. The chain carries TRBV29-1 and TRBJ1-1; 8 bases agree with TRBD1. In germline, CDR1 is SQVTM, CDR2 ANQGSEA. V shed 6 bases and J 6 bases; nucleotides not matched to a gene: 6. This CDR3 is 12 amino acids long. This CDR3 reads CSVRTGLAEAFF. CDR3 DNA sequence: TGCAGCGTCCGGACAGGGCTCGCTGAAGCTTTCTTT.

This clonotype was recorded many times. The chain recombines TRBV4-2 with TRBJ2-3; D call uncertain. The CDR3 sequence is 13 residues long. Germline V gene data show CDR1 as LGHNA and CDR2 as YNFKEQ. Between the trimmed V and J ends, which lost 0 bases and 4 bases, there was a span of 5 bases. This CDR3 is CASSQDYSDTQYF. In DNA form, the CDR3 reads TGTGCCAGCAGCCAAGACTATTCAGATACGCAGTATTTT.

The chain uses TRBV10-3 and TRBJ1-5; maybe TRBD1 (5 bases). Germline-derived CDR1 and CDR2 are ENHRY and SYGVKD. This CDR3 region has 14 residues. V lost 0 bases, J lost 4 bases, and 7 bases lay in between. CDR3 protein: CAISESKGNQPQHF. CDR3 bases: TGTGCCATCAGTGAGTCAAAGGGGAATCAGCCCCAGCATTTT.

The V and J genes are TRBV6-2 or TRBV6-3 and TRBJ1-5; D not certain. There are 14 residues in the CDR3. Trimming pared 5 bases from V and 5 bases from J, leaving 13 bases between. The germline V gene encodes CDR1 MNHEY and CDR2 SVGEGT. The DNA of the CDR3 is TGTGCCAGCAGTCTCAACGGAGTGTATCAGCCCCAGCATTTT. Protein sequence: CASSLNGVYQPQHF.

This clonotype has more than one count but fewer than ten. The chain recombines TRBV20-1 with TRBJ2-5, with 8 bases identical to TRBD1. Germline lookup yields CDR1 DFQATT and CDR2 SNEGSKA (reference sequence). V gave up 3 bases and J gave up 2 bases; unmatched junction bases: 8. This CDR3 has 15 amino acids. The chain's CDR3 is CSARATGASQETQYF. Here the CDR3 DNA reads TGCAGTGCTAGGGCGACAGGGGCGAGTCAAGAGACCCAGTACTTC.

The genes are TRBV6-5 and TRBJ1-2; a possible D gene is TRBD1 (6 bases). V lost 5 bases and J lost 5, with 18 bases in between. Per the germline V gene, CDR1 is MNHEY and CDR2 is SVGAGI. The CDR3 loop spans 15 amino acids. CDR3 DNA: TGTGCCAGCAGTCCACAGGGTTCCGCATATTATGGCTACACCTTC. It codes for CASSPQGSAYYGYTF.

The genes are TRBV7-2 and TRBJ1-5; D gene ambiguous. Per germline, CDR1 SGHTA and CDR2 FQGNSA. The CDR3 is 13 amino acids. V was cut by 4 bases and J by 4 bases, with 8 bases left in between. Written as DNA, the CDR3 is TGTGCCAGCAGCTCTCAGTTAAATCAGCCCCAGCATTTT. This sequence encodes CASSSQLNQPQHF. Supplemented by reference TRBV7-2 and TRBJ1-5, the full variable domain reads GAGVSQSPSNKVTEKGKDVELRCDPISGHTALYWYRQSLGQGLEFLIYFQGNSAPDKSGLPSDRFSAERTGGSVSTLTIQRTQQEDSAVYLCASSSQLNQPQHFGDGTRLSIL.

The table lists this clonotype with a few counts. This chain links TRBV29-1 with TRBJ2-3; D is undetermined. CDR3 length equals 13 residues. Looked up from germline, CDR1 is SQVTM and CDR2 is ANQGSEA. V was trimmed by 4 bases and J by 2 bases, leaving 10 bases between them. This CDR3 is CSVVRTFTDTQYF. Written as DNA, the CDR3 is TGCAGCGTTGTGAGGACCTTCACAGATACGCAGTATTTT.

The chain is built from TRBV28 and TRBJ2-3, with a possible D match to TRBD2 (6 bases). Germline lookup yields CDR1 MDHEN and CDR2 SYDVKM. V lost 5 bases to trimming and J lost 6 bases, with 21 bases between them. The CDR3 extends over 16 amino acids. The CDR3 coding sequence is TGTGCCAGCAGTACCGCATGGGGACTCACATCTGATACGCAGTATTTT. Protein product: CASSTAWGLTSDTQYF.

This clonotype turned up a few times. The V call is TRBV19, the J call TRBJ2-7; TRBD2 matches 7 bases. Germline V gene sequence: CDR1 LNHDA, CDR2 SQIVND (reference sequence). V shed 3 bases and J 3 bases; nucleotides not matched to a gene: 8. This CDR3 has 15 residues. The CDR3 loop reads CASSIQPSGRYEQYF. DNA for the CDR3: TGTGCCAGTAGTATTCAGCCTAGCGGACGCTACGAGCAGTACTTC.